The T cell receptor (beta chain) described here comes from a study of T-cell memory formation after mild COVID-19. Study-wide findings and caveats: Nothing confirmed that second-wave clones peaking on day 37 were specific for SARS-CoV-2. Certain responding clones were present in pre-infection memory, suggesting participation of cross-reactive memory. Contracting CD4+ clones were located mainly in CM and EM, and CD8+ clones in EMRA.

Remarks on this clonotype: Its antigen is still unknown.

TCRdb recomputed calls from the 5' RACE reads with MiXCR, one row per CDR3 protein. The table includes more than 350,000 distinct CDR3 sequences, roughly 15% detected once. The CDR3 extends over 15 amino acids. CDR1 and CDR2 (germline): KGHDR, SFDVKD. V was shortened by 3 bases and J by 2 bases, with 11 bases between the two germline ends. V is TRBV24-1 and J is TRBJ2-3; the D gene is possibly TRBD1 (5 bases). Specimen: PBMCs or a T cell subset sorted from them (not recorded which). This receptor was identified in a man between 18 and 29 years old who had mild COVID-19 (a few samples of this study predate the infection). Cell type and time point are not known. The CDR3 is CATSDTGRLTDTQYF. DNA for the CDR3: TGTGCCACCAGTGATACAGGAAGACTCACAGATACGCAGTATTTT.